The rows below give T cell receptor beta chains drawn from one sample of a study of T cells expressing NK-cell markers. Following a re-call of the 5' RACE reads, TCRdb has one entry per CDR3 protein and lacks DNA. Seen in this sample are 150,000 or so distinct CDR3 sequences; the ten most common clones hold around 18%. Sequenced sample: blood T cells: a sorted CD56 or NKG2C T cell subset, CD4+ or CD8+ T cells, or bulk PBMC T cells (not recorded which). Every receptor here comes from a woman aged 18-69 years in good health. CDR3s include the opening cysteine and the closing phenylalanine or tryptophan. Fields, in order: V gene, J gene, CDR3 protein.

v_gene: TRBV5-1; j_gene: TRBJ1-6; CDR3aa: CASSWGEAEDSPLHF
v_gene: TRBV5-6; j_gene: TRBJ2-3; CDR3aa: CASYVWVTDTQYF
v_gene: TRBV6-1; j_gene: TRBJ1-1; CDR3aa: CASSERGPGQGNTEAFF
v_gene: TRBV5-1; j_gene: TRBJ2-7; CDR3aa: CASSQLDQTTGEQYF
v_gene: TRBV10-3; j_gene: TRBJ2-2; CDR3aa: CAIQTGQENTGELFF
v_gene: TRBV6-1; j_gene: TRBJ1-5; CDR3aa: CASSGQHNQPQHF
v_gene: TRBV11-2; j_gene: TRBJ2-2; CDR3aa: CASSLGQLRELFF
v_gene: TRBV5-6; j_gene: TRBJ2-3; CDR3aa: CASSMTGVLDTQYF
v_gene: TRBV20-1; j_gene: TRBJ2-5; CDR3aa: CSINRGAMGSETQYF
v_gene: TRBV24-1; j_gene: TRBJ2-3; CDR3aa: CATSDSGTGTDTQYF
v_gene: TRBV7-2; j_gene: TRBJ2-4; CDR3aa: CASSLVFRDIQYF
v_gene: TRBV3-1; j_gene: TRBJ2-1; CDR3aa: CASSFYSDNEQFF
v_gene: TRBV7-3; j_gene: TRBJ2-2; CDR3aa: CASSLRGKNTGELFF
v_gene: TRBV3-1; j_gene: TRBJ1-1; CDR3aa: CASSHERVRVTEAFF
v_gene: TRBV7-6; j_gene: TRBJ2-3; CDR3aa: CASSLGTGPGGDTQYF
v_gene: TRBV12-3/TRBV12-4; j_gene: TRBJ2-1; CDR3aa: CASGRGGEQFF
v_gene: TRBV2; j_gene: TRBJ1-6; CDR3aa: CASSKWTGMDSPLHF
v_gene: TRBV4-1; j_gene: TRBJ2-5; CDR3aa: CASSQVGLGTQYF
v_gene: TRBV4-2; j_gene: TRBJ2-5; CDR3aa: CASSDTSLEETQYF
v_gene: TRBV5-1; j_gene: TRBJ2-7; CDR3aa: CASSPGTDSSYEQYF
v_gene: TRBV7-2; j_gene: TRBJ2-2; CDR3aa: CASSASGGANTGELFF
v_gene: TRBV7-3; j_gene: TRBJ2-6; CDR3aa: CASNLQWQGHSGANVLTF
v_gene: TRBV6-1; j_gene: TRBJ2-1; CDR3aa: CASSRDRGGGSPAGQFF
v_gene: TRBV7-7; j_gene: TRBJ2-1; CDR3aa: CASSLVSGGAGPYNEQFF